This entry lists 32 T cell receptor beta chains sequenced from one sample in a study of cytomegalovirus exposure and HLA in healthy donors. PCR amplification relied on 60 Vbeta primers (plus 13 Jbeta primers). Sequencing was performed with immunoSEQ multiplex PCR; in TCRdb, only in-frame clones are kept and a portion is missing. The sample records approximately 170,000 clones, over 60% being singletons. What was sequenced was PBMCs. These receptors were taken from a female donor in good health and CMV-seronegative.

The table lists this clone with a few counts. The genes are TRBV7-9 and TRBJ2-1; D ambiguous. The germline gives CDR1 SEHNR, CDR2 FQNEAQ (reference sequence). Trimming left V 6 bases short and J 8 bases short, with 20 bases between. There are 15 residues in the CDR3. The CDR3 DNA is TGTGCCAGCAGGGGTTTTGAGGTAGCCGTCGATGAGCAGTTCTTC. Protein sequence: CASRGFEVAVDEQFF.

The chain employs TRBV4-2 and TRBJ2-5; 8 bases line up with TRBD2. V lost 4 bases and J lost 4; bases outside the gene matches: 5. The CDR3 extends over 14 amino acids. Germline-derived CDR1 and CDR2 are LGHNA and YNFKEQ. Here the CDR3 reads CASSPEAGVETQYF. CDR3 DNA: TGTGCCAGCAGCCCTGAAGCGGGGGTAGAGACCCAGTACTTC.

This sequence joins TRBV30 and TRBJ2-7; 8 bases line up with TRBD2. The CDR3 length is 18 residues. J gave up 1 base and V 3 bases, and 17 bases lay outside the gene matches. Germline lookup yields CDR1 GTSNPN and CDR2 SVGIG (reference sequence). Here the CDR3 reads CAWRPPPSSGSLSYEQYF. CDR3 nucleotide sequence: TGTGCCTGGAGACCTCCCCCCTCGAGCGGGAGTTTGTCCTACGAGCAGTACTTC.

The chain links TRBV6-6 to TRBJ1-1; TRBD1 is a possible D gene (5 bases). CDR3 size: 13 residues. Germline assignment: CDR1 MNHNY and CDR2 SVGAGI (reference sequence). The V gene lost 6 bases and the J gene lost 9 bases, with 17 bases spanning the gap. Written as DNA, the CDR3 is TGTGCCAGCAGCATAACGGGGGTTTTCCAAGCTTTCTTT. The encoded protein is CASSITGVFQAFF.

Points on this clone: One junction end does not reproduce the germline sequence, and a read error may be involved. The V and J genes are TRBV11-2 and TRBJ2-1; 10 bases agree with TRBD2. This CDR3 spans 15 amino acids. CDR1 and CDR2 from the germline V gene are SGHAT and FQNNGV. CDR3 sequence: CAGSFQAGGGNEQFF. The CDR3 DNA sequence: TGTGCCGGCAGCTTTCAAGCGGGAGGGGGCAATGAGCAGTTCTTC.

V gene TRBV19 combines with J gene TRBJ2-3; no reliable D call. V was pared by 2 bases and J by 11 bases, with 14 bases between. The CDR3 loop spans 13 amino acids. The germline V gene has CDR1 LNHDA and CDR2 SQIVND (reference sequence). The CDR3 nucleotides are TGTGCCAGTAGTATACTGATTAGTCTTCAGCAGTATTTT. Its translation: CASSILISLQQYF.

The rearrangement joins TRBV9 to TRBJ2-5; 7 bases fit TRBD2. The CDR3 totals 15 residues. V shed 4 bases, J shed 0 bases, and the junction held 6 bases outside the gene matches. Germline V lookup: CDR1 SGDLS, CDR2 YYNGEE. The DNA for the CDR3 is TGTGCCAGCAGCCTTAGCGGGTCGTACCAAGAGACCCAGTACTTC. Encoded protein: CASSLSGSYQETQYF.

This chain joins TRBV4-1 and TRBJ1-2; D not resolved. This CDR3 is built from 13 residues. Trimming pared 1 base from V and 5 bases from J, leaving 8 bases between. CDR1 is MGHRA, CDR2 YSYEKL, per germline. The CDR3 region is CASSQGSGYGYTF. The CDR3 DNA reads as TGCGCCAGCAGCCAAGGATCCGGGTATGGCTACACCTTC.

The J gene is TRBJ1-1, the V gene TRBV12-5; D might be TRBD1 (6 bases). The CDR3 covers 13 residues. Germline assignment: CDR1 LGHNT and CDR2 FRNRAP. Trimming took off 6 bases at V and 1 base at J, with 9 bases between the two ends. CDR3 bases: TGTGCTAGTGGAACGGACAGGAACACTGAAGCTTTCTTT. It encodes CASGTDRNTEAFF.

This clone has more than one count but fewer than ten. CDR3 sequence reads: CASSQDRGISGNTIYF. CDR3 nucleotides: TGTGCCAGCAGCCAGGACAGGGGTATCTCTGGAAACACCATATATTTT. The chain employs TRBV4-2 and TRBJ1-3; 9 positions match TRBD1. This CDR3 has 16 amino acids. V shed 3 bases, J shed 0 bases, and the junction held 3 bases outside the gene matches. Germline loops: CDR1 LGHNA, CDR2 YNFKEQ.

J is TRBJ1-2 and V is TRBV10-3; unclear D gene. Trimming shortened V by 0 bases and J by 0 bases, and 5 bases separated the two germline ends. CDR3 length: 14 amino acids. Germline V lookup: CDR1 ENHRY, CDR2 SYGVKD. CDR3 bases: TGTGCCATCAGTGAGTCGAGGTCTAACTATGGCTACACCTTC. Encoded protein: CAISESRSNYGYTF.

The rearrangement links TRBV14 to TRBJ2-1, with 10 bases matching TRBD2. V lost 11 bases, J lost 9 bases, and 16 bases stayed unmatched. The CDR3 is 15 amino acids. Looked up from germline, CDR1 is SGHDN and CDR2 is FVKESK. The chain's CDR3 is CAGGGTSVGITEQFF. CDR3 sequence (DNA): TGTGCCGGGGGGGGGACTAGCGTGGGTATTACTGAGCAGTTCTTC.

The J gene is TRBJ2-2, the V gene TRBV9; 7 bases are shared with TRBD2. V lost 1 base to trimming and J lost 5 bases; unmatched junction nucleotides: 8. The CDR3 runs to 16 residues. Germline-derived CDR1 and CDR2 are SGDLS and YYNGEE. As DNA, the CDR3 is TGTGCCAGCAGCGTATCGCCTAGCGGAAAAACCGGGGAGCTGTTTTTT. It is translated as CASSVSPSGKTGELFF.

The chain is built from TRBV9 and TRBJ2-1; 11 bases fit TRBD2. The trim removed 7 bases at V and 2 bases at J, leaving 8 bases unmatched. Germline V lookup: CDR1 SGDLS, CDR2 YYNGEE. The CDR3 is made up of 16 amino acids. CDR3 sequence reads: CASSRRGLAAYNEQFF. CDR3 bases: TGTGCCAGCTCTAGGCGGGGACTAGCGGCCTACAATGAGCAGTTCTTC. Supplemented by reference TRBV9 and TRBJ2-1, the full variable domain reads DSGVTQTPKHLITATGQRVTLRCSPRSGDLSVYWYQQSLDQGLQFLIQYYNGEERAKGNILERFSAQQFPDLHSELNLSSLELGDSALYFCASSRRGLAAYNEQFFGPGTRLTVL.

This chain uses TRBV6-5 with TRBJ2-4; D may be TRBD2 (5 bases). The CDR3 is 11 amino acids. Germline V gene sequence: CDR1 MNHEY, CDR2 SVGAGI. Deletions cut 5 bases from V and 13 bases from J, with 12 bases between. The CDR3 here is CASSLGLTQYF. The DNA of the CDR3 is TGTGCCAGCAGTCTCGGACTCACACAGTACTTC.

The V and J genes are TRBV18 and TRBJ1-5; TRBD1 might be the D (5 bases). This CDR3 comprises 13 residues. The V end was cut by 2 bases, the J end by 3 bases, with 5 bases between. In germline, CDR1 is KGHSH, CDR2 LQKENI. CDR3: CASSPGANQPQHF. For the CDR3, the DNA is TGTGCCAGCTCACCAGGGGCCAATCAGCCCCAGCATTTT.

The genes are TRBV18 and TRBJ1-6; the D is unclear. Germline V gives CDR1 KGHSH, CDR2 LQKENI. The CDR3 extends over 12 amino acids. The V end was cut by 6 bases, the J end by 7 bases, with 7 bases between. The CDR3 DNA sequence: TGTGCCAGCTCTCATGAGAATTCACCCCTCCACTTT. It yields the protein CASSHENSPLHF.

J is TRBJ1-6 and V is TRBV6-6; 9 bases are a match to TRBD1. The germline V gene encodes CDR1 MNHNY and CDR2 SVGAGI (reference sequence). V lost 5 bases to trimming and J lost 9 bases; unmatched junction nucleotides: 8. This CDR3 is 15 amino acids long. The CDR3 sequence is CASSTLTGGGSPLHF. The CDR3 DNA reads as TGTGCCAGCAGTACCCTAACAGGGGGCGGTTCACCCCTCCACTTT.

The V gene is TRBV5-1, the J gene TRBJ2-4; D possibly corresponds to TRBD2 (5 bases). The germline V gene has CDR1 SGHRS and CDR2 YFSETQ. The V gene lost 0 bases and the J gene lost 7 bases, with 14 bases spanning the gap. The length of the CDR3 is 15 residues. The CDR3 DNA is TGCGCCAGCAGCTTGGCCCGAGCGGCCGCGAACATTCAGTACTTC. Translated: CASSLARAAANIQYF.

There are a few counts of this clone. The CDR3 region is CASSLVRGNTIYF. The CDR3 region has the DNA TGTGCCAGCAGCCTAGTGCGGGGAAACACCATATATTTT. V and J are TRBV27 and TRBJ1-3; D not resolved. Germline V gives CDR1 MNHEY, CDR2 SMNVEV (reference sequence). V was clipped by 6 bases and J by 4 bases, with 10 bases between them. The CDR3 has 13 residues.

With regard to this clone: Germline and junction disagree at one end, which may indicate a read error. The CDR3 DNA is TGTGCCAGCAGCAAGCGCCCCCGGGACACCTACTCTGGGGCCAACGGCCTGACTTTC. Encoded protein: CASSKRPRDTYSGANGLTF. This chain joins TRBV5-6 and TRBJ2-6; the D gene is possibly TRBD1 (6 bases). Germline loops: CDR1 SGHDT, CDR2 YYEEEE. The CDR3 runs 19 residues.

The chain recombines TRBV7-2 with TRBJ1-2; possibly TRBD1 for D (6 bases). CDR1 is SGHTA and CDR2 is FQGNSA in the germline V gene. There are 13 residues in the CDR3. Trimming shortened V by 4 bases and J by 4 bases, and 10 bases separated the two germline ends. CDR3 nucleotides: TGTGCCAGCAGCTCACAGGGTGTCTATGGCTACACCTTC. Encoded protein: CASSSQGVYGYTF.

With respect to this clone: Germline is not matched at one junction end, which may reflect a read error. The chain links TRBV19 to TRBJ2-7; D is perhaps TRBD2 (6 bases). CDR1 is LNHDA and CDR2 is SQIVND in the germline V gene (reference sequence). This CDR3 is 16 amino acids long. CDR3 amino acids: CASSRFGGGQGYEQYF. In DNA form, the CDR3 reads TGTGCCAGCAGTAGGTTCGGGGGTGGCCAGGGCTACGAGCAGTACTTC.

This clone was recorded a few times. V is TRBV4-1 and J is TRBJ1-3; D possibly corresponds to TRBD1 (5 bases). The CDR3 consists of 17 residues. Per the germline V gene, CDR1 is MGHRA and CDR2 is YSYEKL. V lost 0 bases to trimming and J lost 7 bases, with 19 bases between them. The chain's CDR3 is CASSQEVWISAGNTIYF. CDR3 DNA sequence: TGCGCCAGCAGCCAAGAAGTTTGGATTTCCGCAGGGAACACCATATATTTT.

J is TRBJ2-2 and V is TRBV25-1; the D gene is possibly TRBD1 (6 bases). From germline, CDR1 is MGHDK and CDR2 SYGVNS. This CDR3 has 18 residues. V was shortened by 3 bases and J by 0 bases, with 17 bases between the two germline ends. For the CDR3, the DNA is TGTGCCAGCAGTGATTTCCCGGGACACTCAACGAACACCGGGGAGCTGTTTTTT. This translates into CASSDFPGHSTNTGELFF. The variable domain in full, with the rest retrieved from reference TRBV25-1 and TRBJ2-2, is EADIYQTPRYLVIGTGKKITLECSQTMGHDKMYWYQQDPGMELHLIHYSYGVNSTEKGDLSSESTVSRIRTEHFPLTLESARPSHTSQYLCASSDFPGHSTNTGELFFGEGSRLTVL.

With respect to this clone: Mismatch with germline at one junction end may stem from a read error. The CDR3 protein is CSSSYRTGGISGNTIYF. DNA of the CDR3: TGTTCCAGCAGCTACAGGACAGGGGGCATCTCTGGAAACACCATATATTTT. The chain is built from TRBV7-9 and TRBJ1-3; TRBD1 agrees at 11 bases. The germline CDR1 and CDR2 sequences are SEHNR and FQNEAQ (reference sequence). The CDR3 sequence is 17 residues long.

CDR3 protein: CASSLDRGRESQYF. CDR3 sequence (DNA): TGTGCCAGCAGCTTGGACAGGGGGCGGGAAAGTCAGTACTTC. V gene TRBV7-9 combines with J gene TRBJ2-4; TRBD1 agrees at 11 bases. Germline assignment: CDR1 SEHNR and CDR2 FQNEAQ (reference sequence). V gave up 3 bases and J gave up 12 bases; unmatched junction bases: 7. The CDR3 runs to 14 residues.

The chain links TRBV7-9 to TRBJ2-7; no firm D call. This CDR3 spans 14 amino acids. Germline CDR1 reads SEHNR; CDR2 reads FQNEAQ (reference sequence). Trimming cost V 4 bases and J 6 bases, with 16 bases left between them. The CDR3 sequence: CASSSALGAVEQYF. CDR3 in DNA: TGTGCCAGCAGCTCTGCCCTCGGCGCGGTCGAGCAGTACTTC.

The genes are TRBV2 and TRBJ1-1; D perhaps matches TRBD1 (5 bases). The CDR3 loop spans 13 amino acids. The germline CDR1 and CDR2 sequences are SNHLY and FYNNEI. The germline V and J ends were trimmed by 6 bases and 0 bases, with 8 bases remaining between them. The CDR3 protein is CASRTVMNTEAFF. The DNA for the CDR3 is TGTGCCAGCAGGACAGTAATGAACACTGAAGCTTTCTTT.

The chain carries TRBV7-9 and TRBJ2-1; 7 positions agree with TRBD2. This CDR3 has 17 amino acids. V shed 5 bases, J shed 5 bases, and the junction held 15 bases outside the gene matches. CDR1 SEHNR and CDR2 FQNEAQ come from the germline V gene (reference sequence). The CDR3 nucleotides are TGTGCCAGCAGCCCCCCCCTCCGGCTAGCGGTTCACAATGAGCAGTTCTTC. Protein sequence: CASSPPLRLAVHNEQFF.

V and J are TRBV6-7 and TRBJ1-4, with 7 bases fitting TRBD1. TRBV6-7 qualifies as an ORF whose function is uncertain. The CDR3 sequence is 14 residues long. V trimming: 6 bases; J trimming: 4 bases; junction bases outside the gene matches: 5. DNA for the CDR3: TGTGCCAGCAGCTTGGGACAGATTAATGAAAAACTGTTTTTT. This translates into CASSLGQINEKLFF.

The V call is TRBV7-2, the J call TRBJ2-1; 10 nucleotides match TRBD2. The length of the CDR3 is 15 residues. The junction had 17 bases not matched to a gene; V was cut back by 11 bases and J by 10 bases. Germline CDR1 reads SGHTA; CDR2 reads FQGNSA. The CDR3 DNA reads TGTGCCGCCTCTCGGGGAGCGGGAGGGTATCGAGAGCAGTTCTTC. Protein: CAASRGAGGYREQFF. Full variable domain (missing parts from reference TRBV7-2 and TRBJ2-1): GAGVSQSPSNKVTEKGKDVELRCDPISGHTALYWYRQSLGQGLEFLIYFQGNSAPDKSGLPSDRFSAERTGGSVSTLTIQRTQQEDSAVYLCAASRGAGGYREQFFGPGTRLTVL.